These 15 T cell receptor beta chains originate from one sample sequenced in a study of molecular identifiers for immune sequencing clone quantification (dated by TCRdb to between 2017 and 2018). Preparation of the library involved PCR. Instrument on record: NextSeq 500. The public reads were reanalyzed by TCRdb: fastp trimming at Q25, MiXCR alignment, in-frame beta chains only. Rows are combined by CDR3 protein, so each entry shows the most common genes and DNA. For this sample there are about 630,000 distinct CDR3 sequences; around 25% appear just once. In total, the top ten clones hold about 0.8% of the sample. The sample taken for sequencing was naive CD8+ T cells from blood, with Jurkat cell RNA spiked in. This specimen's cell subset or site label, interpreted: FACS-sorted CD8+CD4-CCR7+CD45RA+ naive T cells. These receptors were taken from a human donor in good health. Some libraries in this study had Jurkat cell RNA spiked in.

The rearrangement uses TRBV7-9 and TRBJ2-5; tentatively, D is TRBD1 (6 bases). The CDR3 totals 14 residues. The V and J ends lost 5 bases and 3 bases respectively, with 13 bases between them. Germline V gene sequence: CDR1 SEHNR, CDR2 FQNEAQ (reference sequence). CDR3 loop: CASSRPGQKETQYF. In DNA form, the CDR3 reads TGTGCCAGCAGCCGGCCGGGACAAAAAGAGACCCAGTACTTC.

The chain joins TRBV7-9 to TRBJ1-1; D gene ambiguous. There are 18 residues in the CDR3. Germline values: CDR1 SEHNR, CDR2 FQNEAQ (reference sequence). V was clipped by 5 bases and J by 0 bases, with 22 bases between them. The CDR3 sequence is CASSPGAGSSWLNTEAFF. The CDR3, as DNA: TGTGCCAGCAGCCCAGGAGCGGGGAGCTCATGGTTGAACACTGAAGCTTTCTTT.

This clonotype is a singleton in its sample. The conserved closing phenylalanine or tryptophan is absent in this CDR3, likely reflecting a read error. The chain uses TRBV6-2 or TRBV6-3 and TRBJ1-1; D remains ambiguous. The germline gives CDR1 MNHEY, CDR2 SVGEGT. V dropped 1 base and J dropped 5 bases, with 14 bases sitting between them. This CDR3 has 15 amino acids. The CDR3 sequence is CASSYLGFGRTEAFS. Written as DNA, the CDR3 is TGTGCCAGCAGTTACTTGGGCTTTGGGAGGACTGAAGCTTTCTCT.

Many counts were recorded for this clonotype. The chain has TRBV14 and TRBJ2-3; D is uncertain. V lost 5 bases and J lost 0, with 9 bases in between. The CDR3 has 14 residues. Germline CDR1 SGHDN, CDR2 FVKESK. This CDR3 is CASSSPTSTDTQYF. CDR3 coding DNA: TGTGCCAGCAGCTCACCCACTAGCACAGATACGCAGTATTTT.

In this sample, this clonotype turned up a few times. V is TRBV7-6 and J is TRBJ2-2; perhaps D is TRBD1 or TRBD2 (6 bases each). V was clipped by 5 bases and J by 4 bases, with 23 bases between them. Germline CDR1 is SGHVS and CDR2 is FNYEAQ. The CDR3 runs 18 residues. The CDR3 DNA sequence: TGTGCCAGCAGCCCAAACCGACCCCACGGGGGCGGCACCGGGGAGCTGTTTTTT. Its protein is CASSPNRPHGGGTGELFF. Together with reference TRBV7-6 and TRBJ2-2, the CDR3 gives the full variable domain: GAGVSQSPRYKVTKRGQDVALRCDPISGHVSLYWYRQALGQGPEFLTYFNYEAQQDKSGLPNDRFSAERPEGSISTLTIQRTEQRDSAMYRCASSPNRPHGGGTGELFFGEGSRLTVL.

The chain recombines TRBV5-1 with TRBJ2-7, with 10 bases matching TRBD1. The junction had 4 bases not matched to a gene; V was cut back by 4 bases and J by 3 bases. The CDR3 consists of 14 residues. CDR1 and CDR2 from the germline V gene are SGHRS and YFSETQ. CDR3 DNA sequence: TGCGCCAGCAGCATACGGACAGGGGGCTACGAGCAGTACTTC. Encoded protein: CASSIRTGGYEQYF.

This clonotype was observed a few times. The chain has TRBV27 and TRBJ2-7; 10 nucleotides line up with TRBD2. Germline lookup yields CDR1 MNHEY and CDR2 SMNVEV (reference sequence). V shed 3 bases and J 4 bases; nucleotides not matched to a gene: 12. The CDR3 consists of 17 residues. The CDR3 is CASSLTVPSGSLYEQYF. Here the CDR3 DNA reads TGTGCCAGCAGTTTGACTGTTCCTAGCGGGAGTTTGTACGAGCAGTACTTC.

This clonotype was seen a handful of times. The genes are TRBV27 and TRBJ1-5, with unresolved D. This CDR3 has 13 residues. The V end was cut by 10 bases, the J end by 4 bases, with 14 bases between. CDR1 and CDR2 from the germline V gene are MNHEY and SMNVEV (reference sequence). CDR3: CATRLALNQPQHF. The DNA of the CDR3 is TGTGCCACCCGGTTGGCTCTTAATCAGCCCCAGCATTTT.

This clonotype was seen repeatedly, ten times or more. The gene calls are TRBV2 and TRBJ2-3; 8 nucleotides line up with TRBD1. Germline CDR1 is SNHLY and CDR2 is FYNNEI. This CDR3 has 15 amino acids. J gave up 4 bases and V 8 bases, and 11 bases lay outside the gene matches. The CDR3 protein is CASEKGTGSADTQYF. CDR3 nucleotides: TGTGCCAGCGAAAAGGGGACAGGTTCGGCAGATACGCAGTATTTT.

This clonotype was observed once. A read error is possible here, since a much larger clone lies one base away. The chain employs TRBV12-3 or TRBV12-4 and TRBJ1-1; TRBD1 is a possible D gene (6 bases). The CDR3 is 13 residues long. Trimming pared 8 bases from V and 7 bases from J, leaving 17 bases between. The CDR3 DNA sequence: TGTGCCAGCGGCCTGGTGGGGGCGGGTGAAGCTTTCTTT. Encoded protein: CASGLVGAGEAFF.

This clonotype was recorded at least ten times. This chain links TRBV11-2 with TRBJ2-7, with 8 bases lining up with TRBD1. The germline CDR1 and CDR2 sequences are SGHAT and FQNNGV. V lost 5 bases and J lost 3; bases outside the gene matches: 9. The CDR3 is 15 amino acids. CDR3 in DNA: TGTGCCAGCAGCCACTCCGGGACAGGACGCTACGAGCAGTACTTC. Encoded protein: CASSHSGTGRYEQYF.

The J gene is TRBJ2-7, the V gene TRBV20-1, with D possibly called TRBD1 or TRBD2 (6 bases each). V gave up 0 bases and J gave up 0 bases, with 15 bases separating them. From germline, CDR1 is DFQATT and CDR2 SNEGSKA (reference sequence). The length of the CDR3 is 16 residues. This CDR3 reads CSARDRRGALSYEQYF. CDR3 bases: TGCAGTGCTAGAGATCGGAGGGGGGCCCTCTCCTACGAGCAGTACTTC.

The sample holds a few counts of this clonotype. The chain recombines TRBV12-3 or TRBV12-4 with TRBJ2-5; TRBD2 matches at 9 bases. The CDR3 sequence is 16 residues long. The J segment lost 3 bases and the V segment lost 3 bases, leaving 8 bases of the junction unmatched. In DNA, the CDR3 is TGTGCCAGCAGTTTCATCTGGACTAGCGACAAAGAGACCCAGTACTTC. Its protein product is CASSFIWTSDKETQYF.

The chain couples TRBV4-2 to TRBJ2-3; 7 positions match TRBD2. This CDR3 has 18 amino acids. CDR1 and CDR2 from the germline V gene are LGHNA and YNFKEQ. V gave up 4 bases and J gave up 1 base; unmatched junction bases: 14. The CDR3 sequence: CASSPYSQLALGTDTQYF. CDR3 coding DNA: TGTGCCAGCAGCCCGTACTCCCAACTAGCGCTTGGCACAGATACGCAGTATTTT.

As regards this clonotype: A much larger clone sits a single nucleotide away, making a read error possible. V usage is TRBV9 and J usage is TRBJ1-1; D remains unclear. The V gene's germline CDR1 is SGDLS and CDR2 YYNGEE. CDR3 length: 13 amino acids. V lost 2 bases and J lost 7, with 12 bases in between. The CDR3 region is CASSVSPPNEAFF. In DNA, the CDR3 is TGTGCCAGCAGCGTTTCACCCCCCAATGAAGCTTTCTTT.